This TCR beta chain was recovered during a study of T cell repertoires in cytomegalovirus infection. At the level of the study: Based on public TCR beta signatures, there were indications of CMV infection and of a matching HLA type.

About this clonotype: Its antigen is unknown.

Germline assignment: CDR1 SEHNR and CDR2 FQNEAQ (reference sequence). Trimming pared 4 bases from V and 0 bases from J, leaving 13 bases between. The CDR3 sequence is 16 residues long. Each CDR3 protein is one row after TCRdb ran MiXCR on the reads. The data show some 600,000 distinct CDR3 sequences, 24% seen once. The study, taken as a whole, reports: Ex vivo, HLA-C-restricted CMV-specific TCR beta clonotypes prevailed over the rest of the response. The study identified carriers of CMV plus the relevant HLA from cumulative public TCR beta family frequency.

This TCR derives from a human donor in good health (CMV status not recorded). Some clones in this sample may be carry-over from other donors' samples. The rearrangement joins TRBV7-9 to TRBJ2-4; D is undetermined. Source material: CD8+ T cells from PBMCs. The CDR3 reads CASSSSPEEAKNIQYF. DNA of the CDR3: TGTGCCAGCAGCTCTTCCCCAGAGGAAGCCAAAAACATTCAGTACTTC.